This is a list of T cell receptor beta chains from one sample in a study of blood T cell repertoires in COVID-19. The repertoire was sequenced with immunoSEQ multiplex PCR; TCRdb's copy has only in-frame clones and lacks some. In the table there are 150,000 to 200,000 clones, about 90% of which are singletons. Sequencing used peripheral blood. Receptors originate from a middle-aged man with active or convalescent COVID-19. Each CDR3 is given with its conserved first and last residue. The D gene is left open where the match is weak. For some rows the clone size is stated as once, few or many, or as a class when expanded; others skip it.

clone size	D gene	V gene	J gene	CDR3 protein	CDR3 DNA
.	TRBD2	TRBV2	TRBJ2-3	CASSPSGGPGDTQYF	TGTGCCAGCAGTCCTAGCGGGGGGCCAGGGGATACGCAGTATTTT
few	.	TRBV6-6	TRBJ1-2	CASSPPDYGYTF	TGTGCCAGCAGCCCTCCAGACTATGGCTACACCTTC
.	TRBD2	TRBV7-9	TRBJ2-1	CASSKPSSSGIYNEQFF	TGTGCCAGCAGCAAACCGAGCAGTAGCGGGATTTACAATGAGCAGTTCTTC
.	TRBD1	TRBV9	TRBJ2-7	CASSTRDRAHEQYF	TGTGCCAGCAGCACTAGGGACAGGGCCCACGAGCAGTACTTC
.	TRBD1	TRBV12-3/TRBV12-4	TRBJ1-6	CASSSDRGDLHF	TGTGCCAGCAGTTCGGACAGGGGTGACCTCCACTTT
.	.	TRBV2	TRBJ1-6	CASRAGNYNSPLHF	TGTGCCAGCAGAGCCGGGAACTATAATTCACCCCTCCACTTT
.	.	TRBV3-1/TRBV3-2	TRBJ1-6	CASSQTQEVYNSPLHF	TGTGCCAGCAGCCAAACCCAGGAGGTGTATAATTCACCCCTCCACTTT
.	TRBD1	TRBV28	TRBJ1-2	CASSYPGTGRGYTF	TGTGCCAGCAGTTATCCTGGGACAGGGAGAGGCTACACCTTC
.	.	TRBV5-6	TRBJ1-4	CASSWRGAVEEKLFF	TGTGCCAGCAGCTGGCGTGGGGCGGTGGAAGAAAAACTGTTTTTT
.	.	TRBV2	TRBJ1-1	CARRRRNTEAFF	TGTGCCAGACGGAGGCGGAACACTGAAGCTTTCTTT
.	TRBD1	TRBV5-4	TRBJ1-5	CASSLGTGGDQPQHF	TGTGCCAGCAGCTTGGGGACAGGGGGCGATCAGCCCCAGCATTTT
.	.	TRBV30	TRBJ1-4	CAWSVWPEKLFF	TGTGCCTGGAGTGTATGGCCGGAGAAACTGTTTTTT
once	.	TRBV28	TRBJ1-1	CASSSSGSQTEAFF	TGTGCCAGCAGTAGCTCAGGGTCTCAGACTGAAGCTTTCTTT
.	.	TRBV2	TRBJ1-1	CASTTGYGNTEAFF	TGTGCCAGCACCACAGGGTACGGGAACACTGAAGCTTTCTTT
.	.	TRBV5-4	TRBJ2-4	CASSLADSLAKNIQYF	TGTGCCAGCAGCTTGGCAGACAGCTTAGCCAAAAACATTCAGTACTTC
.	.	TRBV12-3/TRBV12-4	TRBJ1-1	CASSFSSEAFF	TGTGCCAGCAGTTTTAGTTCTGAAGCTTTCTTT
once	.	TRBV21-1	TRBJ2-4	CASSTTDRGPGLAKNIQYF	TGTGCCAGCAGCACAACGGACAGGGGGCCGGGGTTGGCCAAAAACATTCAGTACTTC
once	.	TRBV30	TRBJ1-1	CAWRGSAGPTEAFF	TGTGCCTGGAGAGGGTCGGCAGGGCCCACTGAAGCTTTCTTT
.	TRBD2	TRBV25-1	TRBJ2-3	CASRLASTDTQYF	TGTGCCAGCCGACTAGCCTCCACAGATACGCAGTATTTT
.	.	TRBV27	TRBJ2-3	CASSSTGLRVPDTQYF	TGTGCCAGCAGTTCCACAGGGTTGAGGGTTCCAGATACGCAGTATTTT
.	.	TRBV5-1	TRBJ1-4	CASRKRGSSNEKLFF	TGCGCCAGCAGAAAAAGGGGTTCGTCTAATGAAAAACTGTTTTTT
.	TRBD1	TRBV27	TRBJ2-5	CASSFGQGFQETQYF	TGTGCCAGCAGCTTCGGACAGGGCTTCCAAGAGACCCAGTACTTC
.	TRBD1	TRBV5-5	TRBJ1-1	CASSPRPPGQTGTEAFF	TGTGCCAGCAGCCCACGGCCGCCGGGACAGACGGGCACTGAAGCTTTCTTT
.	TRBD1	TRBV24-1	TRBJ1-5	CATRTPGQGSNQPQHF	TGTGCCACCAGGACACCGGGACAGGGAAGCAATCAGCCCCAGCATTTT
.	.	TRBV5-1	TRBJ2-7	CASSFQGGDLYEQYF	TGCGCCAGCAGCTTTCAGGGCGGGGACCTCTACGAGCAGTACTTC
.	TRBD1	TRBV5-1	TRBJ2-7	CASSLVGQGTYEQYF	TGCGCCAGCAGCTTGGTGGGACAGGGTACCTACGAGCAGTACTTC
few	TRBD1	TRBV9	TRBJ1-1	CASRQGLNTEAFF	TGTGCCAGCAGACAGGGGCTGAACACTGAAGCTTTCTTT
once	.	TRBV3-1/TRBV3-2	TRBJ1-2	CASSQGRTATLYGYTF	TGTGCCAGCAGCCAAGGTCGGACAGCTACCCTCTATGGCTACACCTTC
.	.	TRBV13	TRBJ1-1	CASTRERNTEAFF	TGTGCCAGCACTAGAGAGCGTAACACTGAAGCTTTCTTT